The clone carrying this T cell receptor (beta chain) was seen more than once but under ten times. The antigen remains unidentified. Staining for CD45RO/CCR7/CD25/CD127/CD95/CD27 allowed sorting of CD4+ naive, central memory, regulatory and stem cell-like memory cells. Expressed TCRB transcripts were sequenced because the entire RNA isolate underwent reverse transcription. Only in-frame clones appear in the TCRdb table, and some are missing; sequencing was by immunoSEQ multiplex PCR. The table shows around 280,000 clones, with approximately 15% occurring only once. The sample belongs to a study of beta chain features in type 1 diabetes. General observations from the study: The study found moderately but significantly shorter TCRB CDR3s in all four CD4+ subsets of Type 1 diabetes patients. TCRB repertoires of naive, central memory and Treg cells appeared more similar among patients than among healthy donors.

Germline CDR1 is MDHEN and CDR2 is SYDVKM. This CDR3 is built from 13 residues. Trimming took off 1 base at V and 6 bases at J, with 7 bases between the two ends. Sequenced sample: naive CD4+ T cells from blood. The clonotype comes from a man aged 18 to 29 with type 1 diabetes. This rearrangement joins TRBV28 to TRBJ2-1; D is unresolved. CDR3 sequence: CASSLFLSNEQFF. CDR3 nucleotides: TGTGCCAGCAGTTTATTTTTATCCAATGAGCAGTTCTTC. Together with reference TRBV28 and TRBJ2-1, the CDR3 gives the full variable domain: DVKVTQSSRYLVKRTGEKVFLECVQDMDHENMFWYRQDPGLGLRLIYFSYDVKMKEKGDIPEGYSVSREKKERFSLILESASTNQTSMYLCASSLFLSNEQFFGPGTRLTVL.